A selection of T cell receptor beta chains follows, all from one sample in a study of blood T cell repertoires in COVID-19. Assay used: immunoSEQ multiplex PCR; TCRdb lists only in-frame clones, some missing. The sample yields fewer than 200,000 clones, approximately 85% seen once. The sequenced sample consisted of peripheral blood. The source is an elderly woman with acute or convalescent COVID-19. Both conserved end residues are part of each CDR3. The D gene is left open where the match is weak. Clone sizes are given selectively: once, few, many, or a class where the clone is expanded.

cdr3_nt: TGTGCCAGCAGCAGCCAGGACGGGAGCTCCTATAATTCACCCCTCCACTTT
cdr3_aa: CASSSQDGSSYNSPLHF
v_call: TRBV13
d_call: .
j_call: TRBJ1-6
clone_size: .

cdr3_nt: TGCGCCAGCAGGGATCAGCGGGGGGGCCAGAATGAGCAGTTCTTC
cdr3_aa: CASRDQRGGQNEQFF
v_call: TRBV5-1
d_call: TRBD2
j_call: TRBJ2-1
clone_size: .

cdr3_nt: TGCGCCAGCAGCCAAGGACAGGGGTCTAAGTCACCCCTCCACTTT
cdr3_aa: CASSQGQGSKSPLHF
v_call: TRBV5-1
d_call: TRBD1
j_call: TRBJ1-6
clone_size: .

cdr3_nt: TGTGCCACCTTACAGGGGGGCTACACCTTC
cdr3_aa: CATLQGGYTF
v_call: TRBV30
d_call: TRBD1
j_call: TRBJ1-2
clone_size: .

cdr3_nt: TGCGCCAGCAGCTTGGGGGGCGGACCAAGAACAGATACGCAGTATTTT
cdr3_aa: CASSLGGGPRTDTQYF
v_call: TRBV5-1
d_call: .
j_call: TRBJ2-3
clone_size: .

cdr3_nt: TGTGCCAGCTCACGCCGGGACAGGGCGGATAATTCACCCCTCCACTTT
cdr3_aa: CASSRRDRADNSPLHF
v_call: TRBV18
d_call: TRBD1
j_call: TRBJ1-6
clone_size: .

cdr3_nt: TGTGCCAGCAGCTGGACTAGCGGGAGTCAGAATGAGCAGTTCTTC
cdr3_aa: CASSWTSGSQNEQFF
v_call: TRBV7-2
d_call: TRBD2
j_call: TRBJ2-1
clone_size: .

cdr3_nt: TGTGCCACCAGTGAAAGCCGGTTCACAGATACGCAGTATTTT
cdr3_aa: CATSESRFTDTQYF
v_call: TRBV24-1
d_call: .
j_call: TRBJ2-3
clone_size: .

cdr3_nt: TGTGCCAGCAGCCCCCGGGACAGACGAGGCGGCTACACCTTC
cdr3_aa: CASSPRDRRGGYTF
v_call: TRBV5-6
d_call: TRBD1
j_call: TRBJ1-2
clone_size: few

cdr3_nt: TGTGCCACCAGTGACTCAGGGAATCAGCCCCAGCATTTT
cdr3_aa: CATSDSGNQPQHF
v_call: TRBV24-1
d_call: .
j_call: TRBJ1-5
clone_size: few

cdr3_nt: TGTGCCAGCAGCTTCGACAGGGGGAATCAGCCCCAGCATTTT
cdr3_aa: CASSFDRGNQPQHF
v_call: TRBV7-8
d_call: TRBD1
j_call: TRBJ1-5
clone_size: once

cdr3_nt: TGTGCCAGTAGGGCTAGCGGGGGCAAGGGAGAGACCCAGTACTTC
cdr3_aa: CASRASGGKGETQYF
v_call: TRBV19
d_call: TRBD2
j_call: TRBJ2-5
clone_size: once

cdr3_nt: TGTGCCAGCAGCTCCTGGACAGCCGCCCAAGCTTTCTTT
cdr3_aa: CASSSWTAAQAFF
v_call: TRBV7-2
d_call: .
j_call: TRBJ1-1
clone_size: few

cdr3_nt: TGCAGCGTTGAACGGGGTAATGAGCAGTTCTTC
cdr3_aa: CSVERGNEQFF
v_call: TRBV29-1
d_call: .
j_call: TRBJ2-1
clone_size: few

cdr3_nt: TGTGCCAGCAGTCCCGGGGATTCTGGAAACACCATATATTTT
cdr3_aa: CASSPGDSGNTIYF
v_call: TRBV6-5
d_call: .
j_call: TRBJ1-3
clone_size: .

cdr3_nt: TGCGCCAGCAGCCCGGAGCGGCCGACGAAGGGTAATGAAAAACTGTTTTTT
cdr3_aa: CASSPERPTKGNEKLFF
v_call: TRBV5-1
d_call: .
j_call: TRBJ1-4
clone_size: .

cdr3_nt: TGCAGTGTTTCGCGGGGTTACGAGCAGTACTTC
cdr3_aa: CSVSRGYEQYF
v_call: TRBV20-1
d_call: .
j_call: TRBJ2-7
clone_size: .

cdr3_nt: TGTGCCAGTAGTATAAGGAGGACAGGGGGGAACACCGGGGAGCTGTTTTTT
cdr3_aa: CASSIRRTGGNTGELFF
v_call: TRBV19
d_call: TRBD1
j_call: TRBJ2-2
clone_size: once

cdr3_nt: TGTGCCAGCAGCATCGGACTAGCGGGGGGCGGCACGGATACGCAGTATTTT
cdr3_aa: CASSIGLAGGGTDTQYF
v_call: TRBV5-8
d_call: TRBD2
j_call: TRBJ2-3
clone_size: .

cdr3_nt: TGTGCCAGCAGCTCCCGACCCGAGGCTAGCAATCAGCCCCAGCATTTT
cdr3_aa: CASSSRPEASNQPQHF
v_call: TRBV5-5
d_call: .
j_call: TRBJ1-5
clone_size: .

cdr3_nt: TGCAGTGCTAGTCGCGAGCACTATGGCTACACCTTC
cdr3_aa: CSASREHYGYTF
v_call: TRBV20-1
d_call: .
j_call: TRBJ1-2
clone_size: .

cdr3_nt: TGTGCCAGCAGCTTGGAGGCAGCAACTATGAACACTGAAGCTTTCTTT
cdr3_aa: CASSLEAATMNTEAFF
v_call: TRBV7-2
d_call: .
j_call: TRBJ1-1
clone_size: .

cdr3_nt: TGCGCCAGCAGCCGGGGGACAGGGGCAGGCTGGGACACTGAAGCTTTCTTT
cdr3_aa: CASSRGTGAGWDTEAFF
v_call: TRBV5-1
d_call: TRBD1
j_call: TRBJ1-1
clone_size: .

cdr3_nt: TGTGCCATCAGTGAGTCGAGGGCAGGGGAAAGACGGTCACCCCTCCACTTT
cdr3_aa: CAISESRAGERRSPLHF
v_call: TRBV10-3
d_call: .
j_call: TRBJ1-6
clone_size: .

cdr3_nt: TGCGCCAGCAGCCCGGGCAGGGCGACCTATGGCTACACCTTC
cdr3_aa: CASSPGRATYGYTF
v_call: TRBV4-3
d_call: .
j_call: TRBJ1-2
clone_size: .

cdr3_nt: TGTGCCAGCAGCTTCAACACCGCCCACGAGCAGTACTTC
cdr3_aa: CASSFNTAHEQYF
v_call: TRBV11-3
d_call: .
j_call: TRBJ2-7
clone_size: .

cdr3_nt: TGTGCCAGCAGCTTAGCTTTAGGGGTAGGAGAGACCCAGTACTTC
cdr3_aa: CASSLALGVGETQYF
v_call: TRBV7-9
d_call: .
j_call: TRBJ2-5
clone_size: few

cdr3_nt: TGCGCCAGCAGCTTGATAACAGGACCGAACACTGAAGCTTTCTTT
cdr3_aa: CASSLITGPNTEAFF
v_call: TRBV5-1
d_call: .
j_call: TRBJ1-1
clone_size: once

cdr3_nt: TGTGCCAGTAGTATCGAGGCAACTAATGAAAAACTGTTTTTT
cdr3_aa: CASSIEATNEKLFF
v_call: TRBV19
d_call: .
j_call: TRBJ1-4
clone_size: .

cdr3_nt: TGTGCCAGCAGCTTCTCCAGGGCCCGAACTAATGAAAAACTGTTTTTT
cdr3_aa: CASSFSRARTNEKLFF
v_call: TRBV7-9
d_call: .
j_call: TRBJ1-4
clone_size: .